This T cell receptor beta chain stems from a study of shared clonotypes between healthy human individuals. Study findings and constraints: The low donor count limited represented genetic and exposure-history diversity.

Remarks on this clone: Antigen: not known. The sample carries other DNA sequences with the same CDR3.

Assay used: immunoSEQ multiplex PCR; TCRdb lists only in-frame clones, some missing. The top ten clones hold about 0.38% of a sample with about 2.4 million clones, 80% to 95% of them seen once. This CDR3 spans 12 amino acids. Germline values: CDR1 SGHTA, CDR2 FQGNSA. Trimming took 5 bases from V and 4 from J, leaving 8 bases between them. The source is a man aged 18 to 35 in good health. Some clones in this sample may be carry-over from other donors' samples. The rearrangement links TRBV7-2 to TRBJ2-5; D not certain. Sequencing was performed on naive CD4+ T cells from PBMCs. Subset defined: CD45RA+ positively selected. As DNA, the CDR3 is TGTGCCAGCAGCCTCGTCCGAGAGACCCAGTACTTC. This translates into CASSLVRETQYF.